The 19 T cell receptor beta chains reported below all come from one sample, sequenced in a study of T-cell reconstitution after alpha-beta-depleted transplantation in children (dated by TCRdb to the mid-2010s). The sample's treatment or condition, from its label and the paper: allogeneic hematopoietic cell transplantation with graft depleted of TCRalphabeta T cells and CD19 B cells. The library was obtained by PCR. Sequenced using an Illumina HiSeq 2500. TCR library preparation used molecular barcoding, with unique molecular identifiers applied to normalize quantification of the TCRbeta repertoire. The raw public data were reprocessed by TCRdb itself: fastp quality trimming at Q25, MiXCR clonotype calling, in-frame beta chains only. Entries that share a CDR3 protein sequence are merged under the most common genes and DNA. The sample data list around 450,000 distinct CDR3 sequences, and more than 9% of these were observed just once. 2% of the sample comes from the top ten.

The material was PBMCs, obtained before TCRalphabeta/CD19-depleted stem cell transplant. Source of these receptors: a child under 10 years old with inherited bone marrow failure, due to receive a stem cell transplant.

The table lists this clonotype with many counts. The chain joins TRBV20-1 to TRBJ2-1, with no clear D. The V end was cut by 4 bases, the J end by 8 bases, with 9 bases between. This CDR3 has 11 amino acids. Germline V gene sequence: CDR1 DFQATT, CDR2 SNEGSKA (reference sequence). CDR3 sequence reads: CSAIRGHEQFF. In DNA form, the CDR3 reads TGCAGTGCTATACGCGGCCATGAGCAGTTCTTC.

This clonotype was recorded many times. The V gene is TRBV6-5, the J gene TRBJ2-1; 10 bases map to TRBD2. V lost 6 bases to trimming and J lost 5 bases; unmatched junction nucleotides: 10. Per germline, CDR1 MNHEY and CDR2 SVGAGI. The CDR3 covers 16 residues. DNA for the CDR3: TGTGCCAGCAGACCTTCCGGGACTAGCGTTGACAATGAGCAGTTCTTC. Translating it yields CASRPSGTSVDNEQFF.

This clonotype was seen ten or more times. The genes are TRBV27 and TRBJ2-3, with D possibly TRBD2 on 5 matching bases. Germline values: CDR1 MNHEY, CDR2 SMNVEV (reference sequence). V lost 1 base and J 2 bases, leaving 13 bases between the germline ends. The CDR3 runs to 16 residues. CDR3 coding DNA: TGTGCCAGCAGTTTATTTGTCGGGGAGCTCACAGATACGCAGTATTTT. Protein sequence: CASSLFVGELTDTQYF.

At least ten counts were recorded for this clonotype. This chain uses TRBV10-3 with TRBJ1-5, with D unclear. Trimming removed 6 bases from V and 10 bases from J, with 13 bases in between. The germline CDR1 and CDR2 sequences are ENHRY and SYGVKD. The CDR3 extends over 12 amino acids. The CDR3 here is CAISPNRTPQHF. CDR3 DNA sequence: TGTGCCATCAGCCCCAATCGCACACCCCAGCATTTT.

There are many counts of this clonotype. The V call is TRBV6-1, the J call TRBJ2-5; D not certain. V dropped 6 bases and J dropped 4 bases, with 21 bases sitting between them. This CDR3 has 16 amino acids. Germline CDR1 MNHNS, CDR2 SASEGT. The DNA for the CDR3 is TGTGCCAGCAGACCTGGCGAAGTCTCGACCTCAGAGACCCAGTACTTC. This encodes CASRPGEVSTSETQYF.

This clonotype showed up many times. The chain couples TRBV29-1 to TRBJ2-1, with 8 nucleotides matching TRBD1. Germline V lookup: CDR1 SQVTM, CDR2 ANQGSEA. With 6 bases clipped from V and 3 bases from J, the junction kept 4 bases outside the gene matches. The CDR3 has 13 amino acids. This CDR3 reads CSVRQGSYNEQFF. CDR3 DNA: TGCAGCGTGAGACAGGGGAGCTACAATGAGCAGTTCTTC.

There are many counts of this clonotype. The V gene is TRBV6-5, the J gene TRBJ2-1; weak D call: TRBD1 (6 bases). The germline gives CDR1 MNHEY, CDR2 SVGAGI. V dropped 2 bases and J dropped 1 base, with 12 bases sitting between them. The CDR3 extends over 16 amino acids. The CDR3 loop is CASSYIGGLSYNEQFF. CDR3 DNA: TGTGCCAGCAGTTACATAGGGGGTCTATCCTACAATGAGCAGTTCTTC.

This clonotype was detected many times. This chain uses TRBV12-5 with TRBJ1-4; maybe TRBD1 (6 bases). Looked up from germline, CDR1 is LGHNT and CDR2 is FRNRAP. Trimming left V 6 bases short and J 6 bases short, with 17 bases between. The CDR3 is 15 amino acids. CDR3 sequence: CASGPLVGAHEKLFF. As DNA, the CDR3 is TGTGCTAGTGGACCGCTAGTGGGGGCGCATGAAAAACTGTTTTTT.

This clonotype was seen many times. At one end the junction does not follow the germline gene, possibly because of a read error. The chain combines TRBV15 with TRBJ2-3; weak D call: TRBD2 (5 bases). The CDR3 sequence is 17 residues long. Germline V gene sequence: CDR1 LNHNV, CDR2 YYDKDF (reference sequence). The CDR3 reads CATIRDAAGAATDTQYF. The CDR3 bases are TGTGCCACCATCAGAGATGCGGCGGGTGCGGCCACAGATACGCAGTATTTT.

Many counts were recorded for this clonotype. The chain combines TRBV5-1 with TRBJ2-5, with 8 bases aligning to TRBD2. With 0 bases clipped from V and 5 bases from J, the junction kept 9 bases outside the gene matches. Germline V gene lookup returns CDR1 SGHRS and CDR2 YFSETQ. The CDR3 sequence is 16 residues long. The CDR3 region is CASSLGTSGSWETQYF. In DNA, the CDR3 is TGCGCCAGCAGCTTGGGGACCAGCGGGAGCTGGGAGACCCAGTACTTC.

In its sample, this clonotype was seen many times. The J gene is TRBJ2-7, the V gene TRBV24-1; maybe TRBD2 (5 bases). CDR1 KGHDR and CDR2 SFDVKD come from the germline V gene. The V and J ends lost 4 bases and 1 base respectively, with 13 bases between them. The CDR3 runs to 15 residues. This CDR3 is CATSDQDRGSYEQYF. The CDR3 DNA reads as TGTGCCACCAGTGACCAAGATCGGGGATCCTACGAGCAGTACTTC.

This clonotype was counted ten times or more. Its ends do not fully match the called genes, so a read error is possible. The V and J genes are TRBV20-1 and TRBJ2-1, with 7 bases lining up with TRBD1. Germline CDR1 DFQATT, CDR2 SNEGSKA (reference sequence). CDR3 length equals 15 residues. CDR3 nucleotides: TGCAGTGCTAGAGATCTCGGGACAGCGACCTTATCCGTCGTCTTC. Encoded protein: CSARDLGTATLSVVF.

This clonotype has a handful of counts. This rearrangement joins TRBV18 to TRBJ1-2, with TRBD1 identical over 9 bases. J lost 8 bases, V lost 3 bases, and 4 bases had no gene match. The CDR3 extends over 13 amino acids. The V gene's germline CDR1 is KGHSH and CDR2 LQKENI. In DNA, the CDR3 is TGTGCCAGCTCACCCGGGACAGGGCGAGGCTACACCTTC. Its protein product is CASSPGTGRGYTF.

This clonotype was seen only a few times. The J gene is TRBJ1-1, the V gene TRBV18; possible D gene TRBD1, 5 bases. Germline V gives CDR1 KGHSH, CDR2 LQKENI. The V and J ends lost 3 bases and 3 bases respectively, with 5 bases between them. This CDR3 has 12 amino acids. The CDR3 region is CASSPGHTEAFF. CDR3 bases: TGTGCCAGCTCACCGGGGCACACTGAAGCTTTCTTT. The variable domain in full, completed from reference TRBV18 and TRBJ1-1, reads NAGVMQNPRHLVRRRGQEARLRCSPMKGHSHVYWYRQLPEEGLKFMVYLQKENIIDESGMPKERFSAEFPKEGPSILRIQQVVRGDSAAYFCASSPGHTEAFFGQGTRLTVV.

Notes on this clonotype: One end of the junction is discordant with germline, which a read error may explain. The CDR3 loop reads CCARDMVSGTKSYYGYTF. The DNA for the CDR3 is TGCTGTGCTAGAGATATGGTGTCGGGCACAAAGTCCTACTATGGCTACACCTTC. J is TRBJ1-2 and V is TRBV20-1; no firm D call. The CDR3 length is 18 residues. In germline, CDR1 is DFQATT, CDR2 SNEGSKA (reference sequence).

This clonotype was picked up a small number of times. The rearrangement joins TRBV24-1 to TRBJ2-1; 7 bases fit TRBD2. V dropped 4 bases and J dropped 3; count of bases not matched to a gene: 8. The V gene's germline CDR1 is KGHDR and CDR2 SFDVKD. The CDR3 spans 16 residues. This chain's CDR3 is CATSDPRGGDYNEQFF. The CDR3 DNA sequence: TGTGCCACCAGTGACCCCCGGGGAGGGGACTACAATGAGCAGTTCTTC.

This clonotype was seen repeatedly, ten times or more. CDR3 in amino acids: CASSGTSGGKPHEQYF. The CDR3 nucleotides read TGTGCCAGCAGTGGGACTAGCGGGGGTAAGCCCCACGAGCAGTACTTC. The gene calls are TRBV6-1 and TRBJ2-7, with 13 bases that match TRBD2. The V gene end was trimmed by 4 bases and the J gene end by 5 bases; junction bases not matched to a gene: 8. The germline V gene encodes CDR1 MNHNS and CDR2 SASEGT. This CDR3 contains 16 residues.

This clonotype was seen many times. The rearrangement joins TRBV20-1 to TRBJ1-2, with TRBD1 identical over 8 bases. There are 15 residues in the CDR3. Germline V gene data show CDR1 as DFQATT and CDR2 as SNEGSKA (reference sequence). Germline trimming cut 1 base from V and 8 bases from J; bases unmatched to any gene: 12. The CDR3 coding sequence is TGCAGTGCTAGAGCCCGGATGGCAGGGGGCTGGGGCTACACCTTC. This sequence encodes CSARARMAGGWGYTF.

This clonotype was detected ten times or more. The rearrangement joins TRBV4-2 to TRBJ1-5; D not certain. Germline CDR1 reads LGHNA; CDR2 reads YNFKEQ. The CDR3 has 14 residues. Trimming stripped 0 bases from V and 1 base from J, with 4 bases between. The CDR3 DNA reads as TGTGCCAGCAGCCAAGATCCCAGCAATCAGCCCCAGCATTTT. Encoded protein: CASSQDPSNQPQHF.